These 5 T cell receptor beta chains were sequenced from one sample in a study of blood T cells in healthy people across ages. Sample-barcoded 5' priming and a J-beta primer mix drove a second PCR of about 7 to 11 cycles. TCRdb passed the 5' RACE reads through MiXCR, listing each CDR3 protein once. The sample yields just over 800,000 distinct CDR3 sequences, about 62% seen once. Sequencing was carried out using blood. The receptors stem from a man in his thirties or forties in good health.

This chain connects TRBV9 to TRBJ2-2; D is perhaps TRBD1 (7 bases). The CDR3 has 15 residues. V was shortened by 2 bases and J by 3 bases, with 11 bases between the two germline ends. Germline V lookup: CDR1 SGDLS, CDR2 YYNGEE. This chain's CDR3 is CASSVEGADTGELFF. The CDR3 nucleotides are TGTGCCAGCAGCGTGGAGGGGGCGGACACCGGGGAGCTGTTTTTT.

As regards this clonotype: A junction end diverges from the germline sequence, so it may reflect a read error. This rearrangement joins TRBV5-1 to TRBJ1-2; D not certain. CDR3 length: 15 residues. Germline values: CDR1 SGHRS, CDR2 YFSETQ. In DNA, the CDR3 is TGCGCCAGCAGCTTGGATACTGCTTCTAACTATGGCTGCACCTTC. Translated, it gives CASSLDTASNYGCTF.

The rearrangement joins TRBV9 to TRBJ1-6; possibly TRBD1 for D (5 bases). The V gene lost 0 bases and the J gene lost 11 bases, with 9 bases spanning the gap. This CDR3 is 13 amino acids long. CDR1 is SGDLS, CDR2 YYNGEE, per germline. CDR3 DNA sequence: TGTGCCAGCAGCGTAGAGGGGCGACCACCCCTCCACTTT. Its protein is CASSVEGRPPLHF. Complete variable domain (other parts from reference TRBV9 and TRBJ1-6): DSGVTQTPKHLITATGQRVTLRCSPRSGDLSVYWYQQSLDQGLQFLIQYYNGEERAKGNILERFSAQQFPDLHSELNLSSLELGDSALYFCASSVEGRPPLHFGNGTRLTVT.

J is TRBJ2-3 and V is TRBV10-3, with unresolved D. V lost 10 bases and J 0 bases, leaving 14 bases between the germline ends. The CDR3 contains 14 residues. Germline values: CDR1 ENHRY, CDR2 SYGVKD. DNA for the CDR3: TGTGCCAGCCAGGTCACACCTAGCACAGATACGCAGTATTTT. Its protein product is CASQVTPSTDTQYF.

This chain links TRBV4-3 with TRBJ1-2; unclear D gene. V lost 1 base, J lost 6 bases, and 21 bases lay in between. Germline V gives CDR1 LGHNA, CDR2 YSLEER. CDR3 size: 17 residues. In nucleotides, the CDR3 is TGCGCCAGCAGCCAAGGAGGATTTTTCAAGGGTGCGGATGGCTACACCTTC. This translates into CASSQGGFFKGADGYTF.